These T cell receptor beta chains were read from a single sample in a study of Ad26.COV2.S vaccination and SARS-CoV-2 variants. Assay used: immunoSEQ multiplex PCR; TCRdb lists only in-frame clones, some missing. The sample carries fewer than 500,000 clones, approximately 90% recorded once. This sample comprised peripheral blood, obtained in a trial of Ad26.COV2.S vaccine versus placebo. These receptors all come from a person aged 18 to 65 who received the Ad26.COV2.S COVID-19 vaccine or a placebo. CDR3s include the opening cysteine and the closing phenylalanine or tryptophan. Fields, in order: D gene, V gene, J gene, clone size, CDR3 protein, CDR3 DNA. The D gene is left open where the match is weak. Not every row has a clone size; where given, it reads once, few, many or a size class.

d_gene: .
v_gene: TRBV7-2
j_gene: TRBJ1-1
abundance: .
CDR3aa: CASSLARVQGLVNTEAFF
CDR3nt: TGTGCCAGCAGCTTAGCGAGGGTCCAGGGCTTAGTGAACACTGAAGCTTTCTTT

d_gene: .
v_gene: TRBV7-9
j_gene: TRBJ2-3
abundance: .
CDR3aa: CASSLVQRGTDTQYF
CDR3nt: TGTGCCAGCAGCTTAGTACAGAGAGGGACAGATACGCAGTATTTT

d_gene: .
v_gene: TRBV19
j_gene: TRBJ1-2
abundance: .
CDR3aa: CASSPRGEGTANYGYTF
CDR3nt: TGTGCCAGTAGTCCAAGGGGAGAAGGAACAGCTAACTATGGCTACACCTTC

d_gene: .
v_gene: TRBV5-8
j_gene: TRBJ1-6
abundance: .
CDR3aa: CASYFTSGHYNSPLHF
CDR3nt: TGTGCCAGCTATTTTACCTCGGGACACTATAATTCACCCCTCCACTTT

d_gene: .
v_gene: TRBV5-1
j_gene: TRBJ2-1
abundance: .
CDR3aa: CASSLGGSRDNEQFF
CDR3nt: TGCGCCAGCAGCTTGGGGGGCTCACGGGACAATGAGCAGTTCTTC

d_gene: TRBD1
v_gene: TRBV5-4
j_gene: TRBJ2-3
abundance: .
CDR3aa: CASSILGTGSTDTQYF
CDR3nt: TGTGCCAGCAGCATTCTCGGGACAGGAAGCACAGATACGCAGTATTTT

d_gene: TRBD1
v_gene: TRBV19
j_gene: TRBJ2-7
abundance: .
CDR3aa: CASSIATGGSDEQYF
CDR3nt: TGTGCCAGTAGTATAGCGACAGGGGGCTCCGACGAGCAGTACTTC

d_gene: .
v_gene: TRBV13
j_gene: TRBJ1-2
abundance: .
CDR3aa: CASSFETHGYTF
CDR3nt: TGTGCCAGCAGCTTTGAGACTCACGGCTACACCTTC

d_gene: .
v_gene: TRBV7-9
j_gene: TRBJ1-4
abundance: .
CDR3aa: CASSLRREANEKLFF
CDR3nt: TGTGCCAGCAGCTTGCGCAGGGAGGCTAATGAAAAACTGTTTTTT

d_gene: TRBD1
v_gene: TRBV5-8
j_gene: TRBJ1-2
abundance: .
CDR3aa: CASSLGQGAYGYTF
CDR3nt: TGTGCCAGCAGCTTGGGACAGGGGGCTTATGGCTACACCTTC

d_gene: .
v_gene: TRBV30
j_gene: TRBJ2-1
abundance: .
CDR3aa: CAWSGGSTSYHNEQFF
CDR3nt: TGTGCCTGGAGTGGTGGGAGCACGTCCTATCACAATGAGCAGTTCTTC

d_gene: .
v_gene: TRBV11-2
j_gene: TRBJ2-7
abundance: .
CDR3aa: CASSSGFSSYEQYF
CDR3nt: TGTGCCAGCAGCTCAGGGTTCAGCTCCTACGAGCAGTACTTC

d_gene: TRBD1
v_gene: TRBV15
j_gene: TRBJ1-4
abundance: .
CDR3aa: CATSRFPRGRTNEKLFF
CDR3nt: TGTGCCACCAGCAGATTCCCCAGGGGGCGCACTAATGAAAAACTGTTTTTT

d_gene: .
v_gene: TRBV6-5
j_gene: TRBJ2-7
abundance: .
CDR3aa: CASTGISTYEQYF
CDR3nt: TGTGCCAGCACAGGGATTAGTACGTACGAGCAGTACTTC

d_gene: TRBD2
v_gene: TRBV7-9
j_gene: TRBJ2-3
abundance: .
CDR3aa: CASSLDGLAGDATDTQYF
CDR3nt: TGTGCCAGCAGCTTAGATGGACTAGCGGGAGATGCGACAGATACGCAGTATTTT

d_gene: TRBD2
v_gene: TRBV6-5
j_gene: TRBJ2-5
abundance: .
CDR3aa: CASSFLAGGPLETQYF
CDR3nt: TGTGCCAGCAGTTTCCTAGCGGGAGGGCCTTTGGAGACCCAGTACTTC

d_gene: .
v_gene: TRBV19
j_gene: TRBJ2-6
abundance: .
CDR3aa: CASKSPGSGANVLTF
CDR3nt: TGTGCCAGTAAATCCCCCGGCTCTGGGGCCAACGTCCTGACTTTC

d_gene: .
v_gene: TRBV7-9
j_gene: TRBJ2-4
abundance: once
CDR3aa: CASSLLSENKNIQYF
CDR3nt: TGTGCCAGCAGCTTACTATCAGAAAATAAAAACATTCAGTACTTC

d_gene: .
v_gene: TRBV6-5
j_gene: TRBJ2-1
abundance: .
CDR3aa: CASSWSDSYNEQFF
CDR3nt: TGTGCCAGCAGTTGGTCGGACAGCTACAATGAGCAGTTCTTC

d_gene: TRBD2
v_gene: TRBV5-1
j_gene: TRBJ2-2
abundance: .
CDR3aa: CASSLLAGIDTGELFF
CDR3nt: TGCGCCAGCAGCTTACTAGCGGGGATCGACACCGGGGAGCTGTTTTTT

d_gene: .
v_gene: TRBV5-4
j_gene: TRBJ2-1
abundance: .
CDR3aa: CASSMDSHNEQFF
CDR3nt: TGTGCCAGCAGCATGGACAGCCACAATGAGCAGTTCTTC

d_gene: .
v_gene: TRBV29-1
j_gene: TRBJ1-2
abundance: .
CDR3aa: CSVLQGDYGYTF
CDR3nt: TGCAGCGTTCTACAGGGTGACTATGGCTACACCTTC

d_gene: TRBD2
v_gene: TRBV10-3
j_gene: TRBJ2-1
abundance: .
CDR3aa: CAISESGGGEQFF
CDR3nt: TGTGCCATCAGTGAGTCTGGGGGGGGTGAGCAGTTCTTC

d_gene: TRBD1
v_gene: TRBV6-5
j_gene: TRBJ1-2
abundance: .
CDR3aa: CASSNTGQGGYTF
CDR3nt: TGTGCCAGCAGCAATACCGGACAGGGTGGCTACACCTTC

d_gene: TRBD1
v_gene: TRBV7-8
j_gene: TRBJ1-1
abundance: .
CDR3aa: CASRVPGRGTEAFF
CDR3nt: TGTGCCAGCAGAGTTCCGGGCAGGGGGACTGAAGCTTTCTTT

d_gene: .
v_gene: TRBV30
j_gene: TRBJ2-1
abundance: .
CDR3aa: CAWSAGGTEINEQFF
CDR3nt: TGTGCCTGGAGTGCGGGCGGGACGGAGATAAATGAGCAGTTCTTC

d_gene: .
v_gene: TRBV4-3
j_gene: TRBJ1-2
abundance: .
CDR3aa: CASSQEFSGVGGYTF
CDR3nt: TGCGCCAGCAGCCAAGAGTTTTCAGGGGTGGGCGGCTACACCTTC

d_gene: .
v_gene: TRBV5-1
j_gene: TRBJ2-7
abundance: .
CDR3aa: CASSLGGPQGTYEQYF
CDR3nt: TGCGCCAGCAGCTTGGGGGGTCCGCAGGGTACTTACGAGCAGTACTTC

d_gene: TRBD1
v_gene: TRBV5-6
j_gene: TRBJ1-6
abundance: .
CDR3aa: CASSLGTGQGSSPLHF
CDR3nt: TGTGCCAGCAGCTTGGGTACGGGACAGGGGTCCTCACCCCTCCACTTT

d_gene: TRBD1
v_gene: TRBV7-8
j_gene: TRBJ1-1
abundance: .
CDR3aa: CASSFTGGTMNTEAFF
CDR3nt: TGTGCCAGCAGCTTTACAGGGGGGACGATGAACACTGAAGCTTTCTTT

d_gene: .
v_gene: TRBV13
j_gene: TRBJ2-2
abundance: .
CDR3aa: CASSFPHGAGELFF
CDR3nt: TGTGCCAGCAGCTTTCCCCATGGTGCCGGGGAGCTGTTTTTT

d_gene: .
v_gene: TRBV2
j_gene: TRBJ2-7
abundance: .
CDR3aa: CASTLPRTNSYEQYF
CDR3nt: TGTGCCAGCACCCTGCCTCGGACAAACTCCTACGAGCAGTACTTC

d_gene: .
v_gene: TRBV5-4
j_gene: TRBJ1-4
abundance: .
CDR3aa: CASSLGGASNLNEKLFF
CDR3nt: TGTGCCAGCAGCTTGGGGGGGGCTTCCAACCTGAATGAAAAACTGTTTTTT

d_gene: TRBD1
v_gene: TRBV2
j_gene: TRBJ1-4
abundance: .
CDR3aa: CATKDREGEKLFF
CDR3nt: TGTGCCACCAAGGACAGGGAGGGGGAAAAACTGTTTTTT

d_gene: TRBD1
v_gene: TRBV6-2/TRBV6-3
j_gene: TRBJ2-3
abundance: .
CDR3aa: CASSYYQGVRTDTQYF
CDR3nt: TGTGCCAGCAGTTACTATCAGGGGGTAAGGACAGATACGCAGTATTTT

d_gene: .
v_gene: TRBV21-1
j_gene: TRBJ2-5
abundance: .
CDR3aa: CASSKEEDCPSETQYF
CDR3nt: TGTGCCAGCAGCAAAGAGGAAGATTGCCCGTCAGAGACCCAGTACTTC

d_gene: .
v_gene: TRBV20-1
j_gene: TRBJ2-5
abundance: .
CDR3aa: CSARPGETQYF
CDR3nt: TGCAGTGCTAGGCCCGGAGAGACCCAGTACTTC

d_gene: TRBD1
v_gene: TRBV29-1
j_gene: TRBJ2-2
abundance: .
CDR3aa: CSAGGQGAGELFF
CDR3nt: TGCAGCGCTGGGGGACAGGGCGCCGGGGAGCTGTTTTTT

d_gene: .
v_gene: TRBV3-1/TRBV3-2
j_gene: TRBJ2-4
abundance: .
CDR3aa: CASSQGLRGEAKNIQYF
CDR3nt: TGTGCCAGCAGCCAGGGGCTCAGGGGAGAGGCCAAAAACATTCAGTACTTC

d_gene: TRBD1
v_gene: TRBV5-1
j_gene: TRBJ2-1
abundance: once
CDR3aa: CASSIDRGLNEQFF
CDR3nt: TGCGCCAGCAGCATAGACAGGGGGTTGAATGAGCAGTTCTTC

d_gene: TRBD2
v_gene: TRBV7-2
j_gene: TRBJ2-7
abundance: .
CDR3aa: CASSSWTSYEQYF
CDR3nt: TGTGCCAGCAGCTCCTGGACTAGCTACGAGCAGTACTTC

d_gene: .
v_gene: TRBV25-1
j_gene: TRBJ1-5
abundance: once
CDR3aa: CASSEGTYSNQPQHF
CDR3nt: TGTGCCAGCAGTGAGGGTACATATAGCAATCAGCCCCAGCATTTT

d_gene: .
v_gene: TRBV6-5
j_gene: TRBJ1-3
abundance: .
CDR3aa: CASKGSRTGNTIYF
CDR3nt: TGTGCCAGCAAGGGTTCTAGGACTGGAAACACCATATATTTT

d_gene: .
v_gene: TRBV4-1
j_gene: TRBJ2-2
abundance: .
CDR3aa: CASSPLPPPGDTGELFF
CDR3nt: TGCGCCAGCAGCCCCCTCCCCCCCCCAGGGGACACCGGGGAGCTGTTTTTT

d_gene: .
v_gene: TRBV2
j_gene: TRBJ2-1
abundance: .
CDR3aa: CASTEQAEQFF
CDR3nt: TGTGCCAGCACAGAACAGGCTGAGCAGTTCTTC

d_gene: .
v_gene: TRBV5-8
j_gene: TRBJ2-7
abundance: few
CDR3aa: CASSRGLDSSSYEQYF
CDR3nt: TGTGCCAGCAGCCGTGGCCTCGACTCCAGCTCCTACGAGCAGTACTTC

d_gene: .
v_gene: TRBV21-1
j_gene: TRBJ1-4
abundance: .
CDR3aa: CASSTGTANEKLFF
CDR3nt: TGTGCCAGCAGCACCGGGACCGCAAATGAAAAACTGTTTTTT

d_gene: TRBD1
v_gene: TRBV27
j_gene: TRBJ2-5
abundance: .
CDR3aa: CASSFRDRAEETQYF
CDR3nt: TGTGCCAGCAGTTTTCGGGACAGGGCGGAGGAGACCCAGTACTTC

d_gene: TRBD1
v_gene: TRBV15
j_gene: TRBJ1-6
abundance: once
CDR3aa: CATSRATGTGRSPLHF
CDR3nt: TGTGCCACCAGCAGAGCCACCGGGACAGGGCGTTCACCCCTCCACTTT

d_gene: TRBD1
v_gene: TRBV28
j_gene: TRBJ2-1
abundance: .
CDR3aa: CASSLSGQGSSYNEQFF
CDR3nt: TGTGCCAGCAGTTTGTCAGGACAGGGGAGCTCCTACAATGAGCAGTTCTTC

d_gene: .
v_gene: TRBV6-5
j_gene: TRBJ1-2
abundance: once
CDR3aa: CASSSSRGRRGYTF
CDR3nt: TGTGCCAGCAGTTCTTCCAGGGGACGCCGCGGCTACACCTTC

d_gene: .
v_gene: TRBV5-5
j_gene: TRBJ2-7
abundance: .
CDR3aa: CASSLDLRTYEQYF
CDR3nt: TGTGCCAGCAGCTTGGATCTCAGGACCTACGAGCAGTACTTC

d_gene: .
v_gene: TRBV28
j_gene: TRBJ2-7
abundance: .
CDR3aa: CASSQLSETYEQYF
CDR3nt: TGTGCCAGCAGCCAATTATCTGAGACCTACGAGCAGTACTTC